This T cell receptor (beta chain) is drawn from a study of T-cell memory formation after mild COVID-19. Findings and limits, study-wide: CD4+ clones that contracted lay mainly in CM and EM; CD8+ ones lay in EMRA. Clones contracting day 15 to 85 were balanced CD4/CD8; later expanders leaned CD4+.

V was clipped by 3 bases and J by 1 base; unmatched bases: 5. The CDR3 sequence is 14 residues long. Looked up from germline, CDR1 is DFQATT and CDR2 is SNEGSKA (reference sequence). This clonotype was picked up a small number of times. Its antigen remains unknown. The 5'RACE method, run with constant-segment primers, produced TCR alpha and TCR beta cDNA libraries (carrying sample barcodes and UMIs). TCRdb re-derived calls from the 5' RACE reads in MiXCR, one entry per CDR3 protein. The sample shows roughly 600,000 distinct CDR3 sequences, about a sixth of them seen only once. The J gene is TRBJ2-5, the V gene TRBV20-1, with 7 bases fitting TRBD1. The sample was PBMCs or a T cell subset sorted from them (not recorded which). The TCR was taken from an adult woman who had mild COVID-19 (a few samples of this study predate the infection). Cell type and time point are not known. The CDR3 DNA reads as TGCAGTGCTAGTCGAGGGGGCAGCCAAGAGACCCAGTACTTC. Protein: CSASRGGSQETQYF.